The next 4 T cell receptor beta chains were all read from a single sample in a study of human thymus T cells (dated by TCRdb to 2019 to 2021). Library prep was done by the immunoSEQ multiplex PCR assay. TCRdb's version of the immuneACCESS table is confined to in-frame rearrangements and falls short of the full clone set. An unresolved V gene accounts for under half of the shortfall where checked; the remainder is of unknown origin. The table for this sample lists more than 45,000 clones; about 93% of them were counted only once. The ten largest clones capture about 6.5% of the sample. The sequenced sample consisted of blood. The receptors were gathered from a boy younger than two with a congenital heart defect but otherwise immunologically healthy.

The CDR3 DNA sequence: TGTGCCAGCAGCTTCACAGGGGATCAGCCCCAGCATTTT. It yields the protein CASSFTGDQPQHF. The J gene is TRBJ1-5, the V gene TRBV6-6; 7 bases agree with TRBD1. Germline lookup yields CDR1 MNHNY and CDR2 SVGAGI (reference sequence). This CDR3 region has 13 residues. The trim removed 6 bases at V and 5 bases at J, leaving 4 bases unmatched.

This sequence joins TRBV7-3 and TRBJ2-3; D uncertain. Germline V CDR1 and CDR2: SGHTA, FQGTGA. The CDR3 sequence is 13 residues long. V gave up 2 bases and J gave up 4 bases, with 7 bases separating them. The chain's CDR3 is CASSLRWADTQYF. CDR3 in DNA: TGTGCCAGCAGCTTACGTTGGGCAGATACGCAGTATTTT.

CDR3 loop: CASSRLTTANNEKLFF. Written as DNA, the CDR3 is TGTGCCAGCTCACGGCTTACCACAGCTAATAATGAAAAACTGTTTTTT. The V and J genes are TRBV27 and TRBJ1-4; D not resolved. V lost 8 bases to trimming and J lost 4 bases, with 20 bases between them. Germline V gene data show CDR1 as MNHEY and CDR2 as SMNVEV (reference sequence). This CDR3 spans 16 amino acids.

The chain recombines TRBV5-1 with TRBJ2-1; D not resolved. With 6 bases removed from V and 4 bases from J, the gap between germline ends came to 14 bases. The germline gives CDR1 SGHRS, CDR2 YFSETQ. The CDR3 length is 14 residues. The CDR3 coding sequence is TGCGCCAGCACCCTCGTAGGGCTATACAATGAGCAGTTCTTC. It encodes CASTLVGLYNEQFF.